The entry below gives a single T cell receptor (beta chain) sequence along with its context. The CDR3 is made up of 12 amino acids. Trimming took off 5 bases at V and 4 bases at J, with 8 bases between the two ends. CDR1 and CDR2 from the germline V gene are SGHDN and FVKESK. Original methodology: Reference gene primer amplification in the assay estimated nucleated cell counts. The assay was immunoSEQ multiplex PCR, and TCRdb's table has in-frame clones only and misses some. V and J calls and clone size are those listed in that table; D and trimming were worked out from the DNA. The sample yields about 68,000 clones, 84% seen once. The record originates from a study of blood T cell repertoires in COVID-19.

The clonotype originates from a man in his fifties with active COVID-19. Specimen: peripheral blood. The chain couples TRBV14 to TRBJ1-2; D unclear. The CDR3 sequence is CASSRGGYGYTF. The DNA for the CDR3 is TGTGCCAGCAGCAGAGGTGGCTATGGCTACACCTTC.